A single sample gave rise to the 14 T cell receptor beta chains below, sequenced in a study of blood T cells in healthy people across ages. A sample-barcoded 5' primer and a J-beta primer mix were used in a second PCR of about 7 to 12 cycles. TCRdb redid the calling of the 5' RACE reads with MiXCR, one entry per CDR3 protein. The sample has 1,100,000 or so distinct CDR3 sequences; under 55% are singletons. Sequencing input: blood. The source is a woman in her sixties in good health.

The CDR3 here is CASSLLGQRETTDTQYF. CDR3 DNA: TGTGCCAGCAGCTTATTGGGCCAGCGGGAGACTACAGATACGCAGTATTTT. The chain recombines TRBV7-9 with TRBJ2-3, with TRBD2 identical over 8 bases. The CDR3 is 17 residues long. CDR1 SEHNR and CDR2 FQNEAQ come from the germline V gene (reference sequence). V shed 2 bases, J shed 3 bases, and the junction held 10 bases outside the gene matches.

J is TRBJ2-7 and V is TRBV4-1; 9 bases are shared with TRBD2. The CDR3 totals 17 residues. The J segment lost 2 bases and the V segment lost 4 bases, leaving 12 bases of the junction unmatched. Germline loops: CDR1 MGHRA, CDR2 YSYEKL. CDR3 protein: CASSLKIPSGKAYEQYF. Written as DNA, the CDR3 is TGCGCCAGCAGCCTCAAGATCCCTAGCGGGAAAGCCTACGAGCAGTACTTC.

J is TRBJ2-1 and V is TRBV12-3 or TRBV12-4, with 7 bases aligning to TRBD2. The CDR3 length is 15 residues. Trimming removed 5 bases from V and 5 bases from J; junction bases left unmatched: 9. CDR3 coding DNA: TGTGCCAGCAGTGGGAGCGGGGCGGGAAACAATGAGCAGTTCTTC. Residues: CASSGSGAGNNEQFF.

The V call is TRBV20-1, the J call TRBJ2-1; TRBD2 matches 8 bases. Germline CDR1 and CDR2: DFQATT and SNEGSKA (reference sequence). V lost 5 bases to trimming and J lost 4 bases; unmatched junction nucleotides: 13. This CDR3 is 16 amino acids long. This chain's CDR3 is CSAFKRERGVYNEQFF. CDR3 bases: TGCAGTGCTTTTAAGCGGGAGAGGGGGGTATACAATGAGCAGTTCTTC.

The CDR3 spells CSVTGTSTDTQYF. The CDR3 nucleotides are TGCAGCGTAACCGGGACCAGCACAGATACGCAGTATTTT. The chain employs TRBV29-1 and TRBJ2-3; D is possibly TRBD1 or TRBD2 (5 bases each). Germline V gene data show CDR1 as SQVTM and CDR2 as ANQGSEA. The V end lost 6 bases, the J end lost 0 bases, and 10 bases lay between the germline ends. The CDR3 sequence is 13 residues long.

The chain links TRBV28 to TRBJ2-1, with D possibly matching TRBD1 (5 bases). Trimming cost V 5 bases and J 4 bases, with 18 bases left between them. The CDR3 totals 16 residues. Germline assignment: CDR1 MDHEN and CDR2 SYDVKM. This CDR3 is CASSVIRQSSYNEQFF. The CDR3 bases are TGTGCCAGCAGTGTAATCAGACAGTCGAGTTACAATGAGCAGTTCTTC.

V and J are TRBV5-6 and TRBJ2-4; 11 bases agree with TRBD2. The DNA end favors TRBJ2-7, so the J call may be wrong. From germline, CDR1 is SGHDT and CDR2 YYEEEE. The CDR3 contains 16 residues. CDR3 bases: TGTGCCAGCAGCTTAGAGGGGACTAGCGGTTACTACGAGCAGTACTTC. This codes for CASSLEGTSGYYEQYF.

This clonotype was recorded at least ten times. The rearrangement links TRBV27 to TRBJ2-7; 7 bases agree with TRBD1. Trimming removed 6 bases from V and 4 bases from J; junction bases left unmatched: 6. The CDR3 spans 13 residues. Germline V gene lookup returns CDR1 MNHEY and CDR2 SMNVEV (reference sequence). Here the CDR3 reads CASRGDSPYEQYF. DNA for the CDR3: TGTGCCAGCAGGGGGGACAGCCCTTACGAGCAGTACTTC.

The chain has TRBV2 and TRBJ1-2, with D possibly being TRBD1 (6 bases). The V end lost 1 base, the J end lost 8 bases, and 14 bases lay between the germline ends. Germline lookup yields CDR1 SNHLY and CDR2 FYNNEI. This CDR3 spans 14 amino acids. DNA of the CDR3: TGTGCCAGCAGTGAAGGGTACAGGGTTGGAGGCTACACCTTC. This codes for CASSEGYRVGGYTF.

J is TRBJ1-2 and V is TRBV27, with D possibly being TRBD1 (6 bases). Germline loops: CDR1 MNHEY, CDR2 SMNVEV (reference sequence). V lost 2 bases to trimming and J lost 6 bases, with 19 bases between them. The CDR3 runs 16 residues. This CDR3 reads CASSLSHRALRDGYTF. In nucleotides, the CDR3 is TGTGCCAGCAGTTTAAGCCACAGGGCCCTTAGGGATGGCTACACCTTC.

In its sample, this clonotype was seen once. V and J are TRBV5-1 and TRBJ2-2; 8 bases match TRBD1. Germline V lookup: CDR1 SGHRS, CDR2 YFSETQ. CDR3 size: 16 residues. J lost 1 base, V lost 4 bases, and 6 bases had no gene match. The CDR3 reads CASSTAGTGNTGELFF. Here the CDR3 DNA reads TGCGCCAGCAGCACTGCCGGGACAGGGAACACCGGGGAGCTGTTTTTT.

The chain links TRBV20-1 to TRBJ2-7; perhaps TRBD1 as D (5 bases). The CDR3 totals 13 residues. Per germline, CDR1 DFQATT and CDR2 SNEGSKA (reference sequence). Trimming left V 0 bases short and J 5 bases short, with 11 bases between. The CDR3 loop reads CSAREGVLDEQYF. The CDR3, as DNA: TGCAGTGCTAGAGAAGGGGTGCTAGACGAGCAGTACTTC.

This clonotype was seen a few times. This sequence joins TRBV6-1 and TRBJ2-4; D tentatively fits TRBD1 or TRBD2 (5 bases each). Germline CDR1 and CDR2: MNHNS and SASEGT. Trimming took off 6 bases at V and 7 bases at J, with 16 bases between the two ends. The CDR3 runs to 14 residues. CDR3 loop: CASRAIGEGNIQYF. Here the CDR3 DNA reads TGTGCCAGCAGGGCAATCGGTGAGGGGAACATTCAGTACTTC.

This clonotype has only a few counts. The V call is TRBV29-1, the J call TRBJ2-3, with 7 positions matching TRBD2. Germline CDR1 and CDR2: SQVTM and ANQGSEA. The CDR3 consists of 13 residues. The V gene end was trimmed by 3 bases and the J gene end by 7 bases; junction bases not matched to a gene: 7. The CDR3 sequence: CSVEPASGNTQYF. DNA of the CDR3: TGCAGCGTTGAGCCGGCTAGCGGCAATACGCAGTATTTT.